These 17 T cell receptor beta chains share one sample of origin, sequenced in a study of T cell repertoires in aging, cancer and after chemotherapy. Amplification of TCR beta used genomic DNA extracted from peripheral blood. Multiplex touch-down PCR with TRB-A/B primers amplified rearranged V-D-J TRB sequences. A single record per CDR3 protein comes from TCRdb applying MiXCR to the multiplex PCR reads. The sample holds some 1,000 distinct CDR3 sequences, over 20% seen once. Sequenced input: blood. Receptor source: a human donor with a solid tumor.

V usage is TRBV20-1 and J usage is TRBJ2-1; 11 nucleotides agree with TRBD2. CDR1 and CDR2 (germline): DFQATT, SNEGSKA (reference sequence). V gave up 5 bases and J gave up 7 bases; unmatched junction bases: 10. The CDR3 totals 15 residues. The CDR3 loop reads CSALGVAGGRNEQFF. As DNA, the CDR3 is TGCAGTGCTTTGGGGGTAGCGGGGGGGAGAAATGAGCAGTTCTTC.

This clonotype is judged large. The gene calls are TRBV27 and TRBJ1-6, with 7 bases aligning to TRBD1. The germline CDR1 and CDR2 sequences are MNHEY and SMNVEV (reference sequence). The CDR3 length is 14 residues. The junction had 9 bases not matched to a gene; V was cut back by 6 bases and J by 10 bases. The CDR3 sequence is CASRTGVGGSPLHF. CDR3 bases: TGTGCCAGCAGAACAGGGGTAGGAGGGTCACCCCTCCACTTT.

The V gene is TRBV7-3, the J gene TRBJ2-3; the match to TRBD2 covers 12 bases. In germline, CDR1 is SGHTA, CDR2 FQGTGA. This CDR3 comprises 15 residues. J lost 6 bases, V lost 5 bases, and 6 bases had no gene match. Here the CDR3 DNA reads TGTGCCAGCAGCCTGACTAGCGGGAGTAGTGATACGCAGTATTTT. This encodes CASSLTSGSSDTQYF.

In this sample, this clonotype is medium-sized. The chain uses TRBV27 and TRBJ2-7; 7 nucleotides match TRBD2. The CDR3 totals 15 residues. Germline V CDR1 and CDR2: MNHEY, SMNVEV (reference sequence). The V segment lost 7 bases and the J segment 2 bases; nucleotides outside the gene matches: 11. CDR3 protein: CASKLRGDGTYEQYF. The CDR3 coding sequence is TGTGCCAGCAAGTTACGGGGGGACGGGACCTACGAGCAGTACTTC.

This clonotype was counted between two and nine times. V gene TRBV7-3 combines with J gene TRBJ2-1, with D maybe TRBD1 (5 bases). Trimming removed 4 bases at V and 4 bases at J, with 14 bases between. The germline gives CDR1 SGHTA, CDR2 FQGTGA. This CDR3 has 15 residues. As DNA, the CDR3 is TGTGCCAGCAGCTCGACAGTGACTGGATACAATGAGCAGTTCTTC. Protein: CASSSTVTGYNEQFF.

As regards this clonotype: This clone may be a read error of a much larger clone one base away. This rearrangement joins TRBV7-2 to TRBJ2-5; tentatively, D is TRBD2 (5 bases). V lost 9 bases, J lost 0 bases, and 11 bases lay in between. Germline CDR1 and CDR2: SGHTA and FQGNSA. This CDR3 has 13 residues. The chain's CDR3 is CARSQDYQETQYF. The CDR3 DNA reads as TGTGCCAGAAGCCAGGACTACCAAGAGACCCAGTACTTC.

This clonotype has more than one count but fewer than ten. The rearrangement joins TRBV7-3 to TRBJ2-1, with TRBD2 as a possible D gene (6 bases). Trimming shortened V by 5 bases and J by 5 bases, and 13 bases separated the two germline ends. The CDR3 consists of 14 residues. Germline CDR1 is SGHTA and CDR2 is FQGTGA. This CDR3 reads CASSAPGLNNEQFF. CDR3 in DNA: TGTGCCAGCAGCGCGCCGGGACTTAACAATGAGCAGTTCTTC.

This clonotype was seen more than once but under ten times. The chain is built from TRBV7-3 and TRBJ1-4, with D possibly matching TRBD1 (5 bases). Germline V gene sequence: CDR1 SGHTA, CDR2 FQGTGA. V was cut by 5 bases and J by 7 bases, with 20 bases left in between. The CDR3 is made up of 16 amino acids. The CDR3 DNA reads TGTGCCAGCAGCCTCGAGACCGGGACCATACGTGAAAAACTGTTTTTT. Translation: CASSLETGTIREKLFF. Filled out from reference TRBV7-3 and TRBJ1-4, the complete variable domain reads GAGVSQTPSNKVTEKGKYVELRCDPISGHTALYWYRQSLGQGPEFLIYFQGTGAADDSGLPNDRFFAVRPEGSVSTLKIQRTERGDSAVYLCASSLETGTIREKLFFGSGTQLSVL.

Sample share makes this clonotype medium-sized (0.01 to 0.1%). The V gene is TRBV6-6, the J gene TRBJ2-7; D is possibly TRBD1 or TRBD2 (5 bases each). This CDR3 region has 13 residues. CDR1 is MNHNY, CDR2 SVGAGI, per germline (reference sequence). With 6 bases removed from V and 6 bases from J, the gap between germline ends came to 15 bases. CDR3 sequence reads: CASRGTGIVEQYF. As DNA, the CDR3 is TGTGCCAGCAGGGGGACCGGCATAGTCGAGCAGTACTTC.

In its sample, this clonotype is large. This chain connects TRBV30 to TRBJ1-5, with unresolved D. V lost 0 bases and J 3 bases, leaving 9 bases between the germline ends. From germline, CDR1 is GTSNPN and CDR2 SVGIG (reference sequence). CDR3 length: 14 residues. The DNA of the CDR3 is TGTGCCTGGAGTGTAGGCACCTTCAATCAGCCCCAGCATTTT. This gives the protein CAWSVGTFNQPQHF.

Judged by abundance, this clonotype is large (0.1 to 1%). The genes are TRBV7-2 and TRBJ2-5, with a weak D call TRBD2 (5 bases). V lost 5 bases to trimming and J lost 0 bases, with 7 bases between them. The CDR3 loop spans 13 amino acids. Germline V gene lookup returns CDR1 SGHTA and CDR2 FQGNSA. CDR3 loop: CASSQDYQETQYF. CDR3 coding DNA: TGTGCCAGCAGCCAGGACTACCAAGAGACCCAGTACTTC. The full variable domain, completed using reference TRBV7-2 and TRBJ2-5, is GAGVSQSPSNKVTEKGKDVELRCDPISGHTALYWYRQSLGQGLEFLIYFQGNSAPDKSGLPSDRFSAERTGGSVSTLTIQRTQQEDSAVYLCASSQDYQETQYFGPGTRLLVL.

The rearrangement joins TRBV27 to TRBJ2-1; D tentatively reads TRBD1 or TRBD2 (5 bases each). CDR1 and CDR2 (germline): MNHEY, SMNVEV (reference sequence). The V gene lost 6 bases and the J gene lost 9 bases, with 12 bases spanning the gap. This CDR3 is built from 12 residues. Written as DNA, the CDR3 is TGTGCCAGCAGGAAGGGGAGCACTGAGCAGTTCTTC. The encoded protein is CASRKGSTEQFF.

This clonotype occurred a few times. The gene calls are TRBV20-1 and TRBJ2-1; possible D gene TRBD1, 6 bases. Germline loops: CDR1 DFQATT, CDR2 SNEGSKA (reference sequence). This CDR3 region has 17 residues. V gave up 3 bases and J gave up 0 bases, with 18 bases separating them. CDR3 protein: CSASKHQGRLSYNEQFF. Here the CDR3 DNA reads TGCAGTGCTAGTAAGCATCAGGGGCGGCTCTCCTACAATGAGCAGTTCTTC.

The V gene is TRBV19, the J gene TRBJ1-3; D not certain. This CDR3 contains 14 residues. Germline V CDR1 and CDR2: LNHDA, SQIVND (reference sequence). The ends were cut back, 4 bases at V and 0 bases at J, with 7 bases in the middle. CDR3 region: CASSKVISGNTIYF. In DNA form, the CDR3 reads TGTGCCAGTAGTAAGGTGATCTCTGGAAACACCATATATTTT.

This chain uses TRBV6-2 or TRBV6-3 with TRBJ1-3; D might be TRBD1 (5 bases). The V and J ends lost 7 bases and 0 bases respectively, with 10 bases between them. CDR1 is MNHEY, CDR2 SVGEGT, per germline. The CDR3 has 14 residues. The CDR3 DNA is TGTGCCAGCACAGAGGGGTACTCTGGAAACACCATATATTTT. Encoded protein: CASTEGYSGNTIYF.

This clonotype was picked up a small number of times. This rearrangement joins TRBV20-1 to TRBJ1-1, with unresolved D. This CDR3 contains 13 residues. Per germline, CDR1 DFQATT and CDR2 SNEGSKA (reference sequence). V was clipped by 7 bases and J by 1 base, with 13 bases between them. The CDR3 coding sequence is TGCAGTGTGCGACCCCCCGCGAACACTGAAGCTTTCTTT. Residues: CSVRPPANTEAFF.

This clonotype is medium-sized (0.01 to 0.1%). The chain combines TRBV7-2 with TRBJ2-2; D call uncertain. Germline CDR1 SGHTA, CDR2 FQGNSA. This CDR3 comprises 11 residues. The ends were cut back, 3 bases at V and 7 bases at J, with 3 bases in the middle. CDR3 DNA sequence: TGTGCCAGCAGCTTCTTCGGGGAGCTGTTTTTT. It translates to CASSFFGELFF.